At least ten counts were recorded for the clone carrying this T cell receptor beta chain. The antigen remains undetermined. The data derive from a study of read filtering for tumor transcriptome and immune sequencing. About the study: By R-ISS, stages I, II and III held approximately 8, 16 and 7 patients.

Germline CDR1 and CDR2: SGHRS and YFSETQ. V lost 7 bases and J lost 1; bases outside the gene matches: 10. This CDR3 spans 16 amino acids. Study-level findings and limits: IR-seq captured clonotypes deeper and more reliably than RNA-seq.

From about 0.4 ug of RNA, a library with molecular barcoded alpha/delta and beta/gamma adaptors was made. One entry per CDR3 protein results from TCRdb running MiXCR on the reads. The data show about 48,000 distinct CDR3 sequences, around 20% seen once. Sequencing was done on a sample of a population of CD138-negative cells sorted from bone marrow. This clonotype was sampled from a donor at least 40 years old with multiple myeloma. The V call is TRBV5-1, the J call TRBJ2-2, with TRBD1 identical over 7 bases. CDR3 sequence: CASSNQRQGNTGELFF. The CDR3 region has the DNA TGCGCCAGCTCCAACCAAAGACAGGGGAACACCGGGGAGCTGTTTTTT.